The TCR beta chain described here comes from a study of T cells expressing NK-cell markers. Study conclusions and caveats: For a handful of donors, these clonotypes were likewise the leading ones in the CD3+CD56-NKG2C+ fraction.

The CDR3 totals 14 residues. Germline values: CDR1 SGHTA, CDR2 FQGNSA. Note on this clonotype: Its antigen is currently unknown.

One entry per CDR3 protein, without DNA, is what TCRdb gives after re-calling the 5' RACE reads. The table lists 350,000 to 450,000 distinct CDR3 sequences. The V gene is TRBV7-2, the J gene TRBJ2-5; TCRdb outputs TRBD1, but without DNA this stays unchecked. The sequence came from a man aged 18-69 years in good health. The sequenced material came from blood T cells: a sorted CD56 or NKG2C T cell subset, CD4+ or CD8+ T cells, or bulk PBMC T cells (not recorded which). The CDR3 is CASSWDNREETQYF.